These 8 T cell receptor beta chains were all obtained from the same sample, sequenced in a study of blood T cell repertoires in COVID-19. This table comes from immunoSEQ multiplex PCR, and its TCRdb copy is limited to in-frame clones, with some not included. In the table there are roughly 250,000 clones, around 81% of which are singletons. Sequenced material: peripheral blood. These receptor sequences come from a woman aged 55-75 years with active or convalescent COVID-19.

This clone has more than one count but fewer than ten. This chain links TRBV30 with TRBJ1-5; 7 bases match TRBD1. CDR1 and CDR2 from the germline V gene are GTSNPN and SVGIG (reference sequence). V lost 5 bases and J lost 2; bases outside the gene matches: 9. This CDR3 is built from 15 residues. CDR3 DNA sequence: TGTGCCTGGGGCGCAGGGGGGCTGGGCAATCAGCCCCAGCATTTT. Translating gives CAWGAGGLGNQPQHF.

The genes are TRBV24-1 and TRBJ1-2; D is undetermined. Germline lookup yields CDR1 KGHDR and CDR2 SFDVKD. The CDR3 covers 13 residues. Trimming took 4 bases from V and 1 from J, leaving 6 bases between them. CDR3 DNA: TGTGCCACCAGTGAAGGAGATAACTATGGCTACACCTTC. It encodes CATSEGDNYGYTF.

The V gene is TRBV5-4, the J gene TRBJ1-3; possibly TRBD1 for D (6 bases). There are 18 residues in the CDR3. The germline CDR1 and CDR2 sequences are SGHNT and YYREEE (reference sequence). V was pared by 4 bases and J by 4 bases, with 24 bases between. The CDR3 coding sequence is TGTGCCAGCAGCCCAGCCCCGAAACAGGGTAGGAGAGGAAACACCATATATTTT. Translation gives CASSPAPKQGRRGNTIYF.

This clone was observed once. The V call is TRBV19, the J call TRBJ2-7; D ambiguous. Trimming cost V 1 base and J 1 base, with 14 bases left between them. The CDR3 contains 16 residues. Germline V gene lookup returns CDR1 LNHDA and CDR2 SQIVND (reference sequence). The CDR3 spells CASSIGFELPSYEQYF. The DNA of the CDR3 is TGTGCCAGTAGTATAGGATTTGAACTACCTTCCTACGAGCAGTACTTC.

The chain's CDR3 is CASSLGPSGGQFF. For the CDR3, the DNA is TGTGCCAGCAGCCTAGGACCTAGCGGGGGTCAGTTCTTC. The chain uses TRBV7-3 and TRBJ2-1; 10 bases line up with TRBD2. Germline CDR1 is SGHTA and CDR2 is FQGTGA. CDR3 size: 13 residues. V lost 5 bases and J lost 13; bases outside the gene matches: 8. Based on the CDR3 plus reference TRBV7-3 and TRBJ2-1, the full variable domain is GAGVSQTPSNKVTEKGKYVELRCDPISGHTALYWYRQSLGQGPEFLIYFQGTGAADDSGLPNDRFFAVRPEGSVSTLKIQRTERGDSAVYLCASSLGPSGGQFFGPGTRLTVL.

The genes are TRBV10-3 and TRBJ1-2; weak D call: TRBD1 (5 bases). CDR3 length: 13 residues. V was cut by 6 bases and J by 4 bases, with 12 bases left in between. Germline V gives CDR1 ENHRY, CDR2 SYGVKD. In DNA form, the CDR3 reads TGTGCCATCAGGCGGGACGACATCTATGGCTACACCTTC. Residues: CAIRRDDIYGYTF.

The CDR3 loop reads CASSTGLAGPDTQYF. In DNA, the CDR3 is TGTGCCAGCAGTACGGGACTAGCGGGGCCAGATACGCAGTATTTT. The chain uses TRBV6-6 and TRBJ2-3, with 13 bases matching TRBD2. The V gene's germline CDR1 is MNHNY and CDR2 SVGAGI (reference sequence). The ends lost 5 bases at V and 4 bases at J; junction bases unmatched: 3. The CDR3 length is 15 residues.

The chain uses TRBV7-8 and TRBJ2-5, with 8 bases fitting TRBD2. The CDR3 spans 15 residues. J lost 5 bases, V lost 5 bases, and 10 bases had no gene match. Germline values: CDR1 SGHVS, CDR2 FQNEAQ. The CDR3 DNA is TGTGCCAGCAGCCCGGGGGGGGCTCGAGGGGAGACCCAGTACTTC. This codes for CASSPGGARGETQYF. The full variable domain, its missing parts supplied by reference TRBV7-8 and TRBJ2-5, is GAGVSQSPRYKVAKRGQDVALRCDPISGHVSLFWYQQALGQGPEFLTYFQNEAQLDKSGLPSDRFFAERPEGSVSTLKIQRTQQEDSAVYLCASSPGGARGETQYFGPGTRLLVL.